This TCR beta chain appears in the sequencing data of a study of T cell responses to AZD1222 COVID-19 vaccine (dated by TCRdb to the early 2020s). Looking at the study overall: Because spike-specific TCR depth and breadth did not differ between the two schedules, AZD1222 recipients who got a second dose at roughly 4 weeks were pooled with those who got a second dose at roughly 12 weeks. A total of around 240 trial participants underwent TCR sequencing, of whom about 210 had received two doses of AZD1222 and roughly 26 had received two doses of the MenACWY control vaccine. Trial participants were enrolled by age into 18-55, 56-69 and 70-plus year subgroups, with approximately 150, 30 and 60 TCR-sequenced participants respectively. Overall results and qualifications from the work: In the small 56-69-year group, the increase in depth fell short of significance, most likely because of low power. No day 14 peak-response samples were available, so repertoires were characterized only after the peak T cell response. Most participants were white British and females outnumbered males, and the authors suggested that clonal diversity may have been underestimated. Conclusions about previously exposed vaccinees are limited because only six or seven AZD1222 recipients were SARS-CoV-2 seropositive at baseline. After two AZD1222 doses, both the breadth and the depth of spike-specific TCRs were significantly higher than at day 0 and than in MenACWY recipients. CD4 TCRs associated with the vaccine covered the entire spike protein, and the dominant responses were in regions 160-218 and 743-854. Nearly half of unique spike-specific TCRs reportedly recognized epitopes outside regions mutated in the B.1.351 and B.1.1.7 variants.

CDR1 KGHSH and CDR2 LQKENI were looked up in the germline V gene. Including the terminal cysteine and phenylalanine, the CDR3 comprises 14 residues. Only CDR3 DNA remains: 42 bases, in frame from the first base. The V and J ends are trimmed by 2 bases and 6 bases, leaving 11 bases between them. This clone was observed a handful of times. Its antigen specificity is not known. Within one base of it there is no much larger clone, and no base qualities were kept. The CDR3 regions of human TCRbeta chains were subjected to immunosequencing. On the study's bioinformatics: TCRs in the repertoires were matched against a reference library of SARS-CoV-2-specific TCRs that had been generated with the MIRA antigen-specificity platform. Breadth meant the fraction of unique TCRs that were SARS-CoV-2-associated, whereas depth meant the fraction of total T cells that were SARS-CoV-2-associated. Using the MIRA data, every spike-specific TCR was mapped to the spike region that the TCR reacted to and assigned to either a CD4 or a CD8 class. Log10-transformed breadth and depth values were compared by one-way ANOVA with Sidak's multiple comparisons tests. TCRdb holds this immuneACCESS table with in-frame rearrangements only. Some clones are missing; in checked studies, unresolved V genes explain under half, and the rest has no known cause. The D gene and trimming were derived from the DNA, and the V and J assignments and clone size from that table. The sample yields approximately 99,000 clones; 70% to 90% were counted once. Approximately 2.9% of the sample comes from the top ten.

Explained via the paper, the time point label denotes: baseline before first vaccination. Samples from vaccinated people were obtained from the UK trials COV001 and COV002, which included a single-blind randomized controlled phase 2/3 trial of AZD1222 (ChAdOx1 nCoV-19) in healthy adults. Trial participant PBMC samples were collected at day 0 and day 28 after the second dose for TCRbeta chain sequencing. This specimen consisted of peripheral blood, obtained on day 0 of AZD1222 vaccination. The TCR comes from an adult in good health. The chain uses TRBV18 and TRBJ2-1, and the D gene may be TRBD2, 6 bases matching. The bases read TGTGCCAGCTCACCATCTTCCGGGGGCAATGAGCAGTTCTTC. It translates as CASSPSSGGNEQFF.